This record looks at one TCR beta chain sequence and its context. Its antigen is not known. The sample belongs to a study of cytomegalovirus exposure and HLA in healthy donors. With 60 Vbeta and 13 Jbeta primers, the PCR was carried out. The repertoire was sequenced with immunoSEQ multiplex PCR; TCRdb's copy has only in-frame clones and lacks some. This sample's table reports roughly 53,000 clones. Findings and limits, study-wide: Most TCRs appeared rarely, but some public TCRs recurred in many donors.

Trimming removed 4 bases from V and 0 bases from J; junction bases left unmatched: 3. From germline, CDR1 is KGHSH and CDR2 LQKENI. CDR3 length: 15 residues. V and J are TRBV18 and TRBJ2-3, with 8 nucleotides matching TRBD1. The receptor was derived from a female donor in good health and CMV-seronegative. Sequenced material: PBMCs. This CDR3 reads CASSLGTGSTDTQYF. CDR3 coding DNA: TGTGCCAGCTCACTGGGGACAGGAAGCACAGATACGCAGTATTTT.